Shown below are 12 T cell receptor beta chains from a single sample sequenced in a study of CD8 T cells in ankylosing spondylitis. Each CDR3 protein gets one entry after TCRdb re-called the 5' RACE reads with MiXCR. Seen here are 300,000 to 350,000 distinct CDR3 sequences, 11% observed once, and the top ten hold 9.1%. Sequencing input: blood, either unsorted or a sorted T cell fraction (not recorded which). Receptor source: a female donor with ankylosing spondylitis or in good health (not recorded which).

This clonotype was seen many times. J is TRBJ1-3 and V is TRBV11-2; 10 bases line up with TRBD1. The V and J ends lost 5 bases and 3 bases, in that order; junction bases with no gene match: 7. The CDR3 runs to 16 residues. Germline loops: CDR1 SGHAT, CDR2 FQNNGV. The CDR3 DNA reads TGTGCCAGCAGCCCAGGGACAGGGGAAATTGGAAACACCATATATTTT. It encodes CASSPGTGEIGNTIYF.

This clonotype came up many times. The chain couples TRBV20-1 to TRBJ2-7; weak D call: TRBD2 (5 bases). Germline V gene lookup returns CDR1 DFQATT and CDR2 SNEGSKA (reference sequence). Trimming cost V 0 bases and J 0 bases, with 9 bases left between them. The CDR3 is made up of 14 amino acids. In DNA, the CDR3 is TGCAGTGCTAGAGATATGGGGAGCTCCTACGAGCAGTACTTC. This codes for CSARDMGSSYEQYF.

This clonotype was found many times. The rearrangement joins TRBV29-1 to TRBJ1-2; D gene unclear. CDR3 size: 11 residues. Trimming took off 4 bases at V and 7 bases at J, with 10 bases between the two ends. The germline CDR1 and CDR2 sequences are SQVTM and ANQGSEA. The CDR3 here is CSVGNGGGYTF. The CDR3 DNA reads TGCAGCGTTGGGAATGGTGGTGGCTACACCTTC.

This chain uses TRBV15 with TRBJ1-3; tentatively, D is TRBD1 (5 bases). This CDR3 is built from 21 residues. Between the trimmed V and J ends, which lost 3 bases and 1 base, there was a span of 28 bases. Germline CDR1 is LNHNV and CDR2 is YYDKDF (reference sequence). CDR3 protein: CATSSIPVWPGQKGSGNTIYF. The CDR3 nucleotides read TGTGCCACCAGCAGCATTCCTGTGTGGCCAGGGCAGAAGGGGTCTGGAAACACCATATATTTT.

This clonotype came up a few times. The chain links TRBV29-1 to TRBJ1-1; D remains unclear. CDR3 length: 14 residues. With 6 bases removed from V and 1 base from J, the gap between germline ends came to 15 bases. Germline V gene sequence: CDR1 SQVTM, CDR2 ANQGSEA. CDR3 sequence: CSVTSFPANTEAFF. In DNA, the CDR3 is TGCAGCGTCACAAGCTTCCCCGCGAACACTGAAGCTTTCTTT.

This clonotype occurred many times. The chain recombines TRBV5-1 with TRBJ1-1; 7 bases match TRBD1. V shed 4 bases, J shed 5 bases, and the junction held 8 bases outside the gene matches. The CDR3 spans 14 residues. Germline V lookup: CDR1 SGHRS, CDR2 YFSETQ. CDR3 residues: CASSRQGDGTEAFF. The CDR3 bases are TGCGCCAGCAGCCGACAGGGTGATGGGACTGAAGCTTTCTTT.

This clonotype was seen repeatedly, ten times or more. The V and J genes are TRBV5-1 and TRBJ2-3; D remains unclear. Germline-derived CDR1 and CDR2 are SGHRS and YFSETQ. This CDR3 region has 14 residues. V lost 0 bases to trimming and J lost 5 bases, with 10 bases between them. For the CDR3, the DNA is TGCGCCAGCAGCTTGGCTACTGTACGAGATACGCAGTATTTT. Translation gives CASSLATVRDTQYF. Combining the CDR3 with reference TRBV5-1 and TRBJ2-3 gives the whole variable domain KAGVTQTPRYLIKTRGQQVTLSCSPISGHRSVSWYQQTPGQGLQFLFEYFSETQRNKGNFPGRFSGRQFSNSRSEMNVSTLELGDSALYLCASSLATVRDTQYFGPGTRLTVL.

The chain couples TRBV6-2 or TRBV6-3 to TRBJ2-2; D call uncertain. The germline CDR1 and CDR2 sequences are MNHEY and SVGEGT. V was clipped by 6 bases and J by 4 bases, with 9 bases between them. The CDR3 consists of 13 residues. As DNA, the CDR3 is TGTGCCAGCAGAGAGGCGCCCACCGGGGAGCTGTTTTTT. It encodes CASREAPTGELFF.

In this sample, this clonotype turned up many times. The chain links TRBV20-1 to TRBJ1-1; no definite D call. This CDR3 contains 13 residues. The germline CDR1 and CDR2 sequences are DFQATT and SNEGSKA (reference sequence). V was trimmed by 1 base and J by 5 bases, leaving 11 bases between them. The CDR3 region is CSARGDFGTEAFF. The CDR3 DNA is TGCAGTGCTAGAGGTGATTTTGGGACTGAAGCTTTCTTT.

This clonotype has at least ten counts. This sequence joins TRBV20-1 and TRBJ1-4; D may be TRBD1 (5 bases). The CDR3 runs to 14 residues. Looked up from germline, CDR1 is DFQATT and CDR2 is SNEGSKA (reference sequence). Trimming took 6 bases from V and 8 from J, leaving 19 bases between them. Here the CDR3 DNA reads TGCAGTGCACGGAAGATGGGGCTCGCGGAAAAACTGTTTTTT. The encoded protein is CSARKMGLAEKLFF.

This clonotype appeared a single time. This rearrangement joins TRBV3-1 to TRBJ2-2; a weak D match, TRBD2 (7 bases). CDR1 is LGHDT, CDR2 YNNKEL, per germline (reference sequence). The CDR3 length is 14 residues. Trimming took 6 bases from V and 0 from J, leaving 8 bases between them. The CDR3 region has the DNA TGTGCCAGCAGGCGGGGGCCGAACACCGGGGAGCTGTTTTTT. It yields the protein CASRRGPNTGELFF.

This clonotype was recorded a few times. The chain links TRBV20-1 to TRBJ2-7; possible D gene TRBD1, 5 bases. The V gene's germline CDR1 is DFQATT and CDR2 SNEGSKA (reference sequence). V dropped 0 bases and J dropped 0 bases, with 18 bases sitting between them. This CDR3 spans 17 amino acids. CDR3 region: CSARDRGKGYTSYEQYF. CDR3 DNA: TGCAGTGCTAGAGATAGGGGCAAGGGGTACACCTCCTACGAGCAGTACTTC.